This T cell receptor beta chain stems from a study of CXCR3-negative and CXCR3-positive naive CD8 T cells. Overall study results and limits: TRB CDR3s of CXCR3-positive naive cells were more hydrophobic than those of CXCR3-negative naive cells. Researchers reported similar TRBV-TRBJ usage in naive CXCR3-negative and CXCR3-positive cells, though memory differed. Diversity was high in both naive subsets and much lower in memory cells. After cryopreservation, CXCR3 expression dropped partially; most assays used fresh PBMCs.

This CDR3 is built from 14 residues. Phenotypically, naive CD8+ T cells corresponded to CD45RO-CCR7+CD27+CD95-. For this clonotype: The antigen remains undetermined.

5' RACE that incorporated UMI labels was used to prepare the TRB cDNA libraries. TCRdb reanalyzed the 5' RACE reads, giving one entry per CDR3 protein sequence and no DNA. The sample holds roughly 110,000 distinct CDR3 sequences. Specimen: naive CXCR3+ CD8+ T cells from blood. Subset noted: CD45RO-CCR7+CD27+CD95- naive CD8+ T cells expressing CXCR3 (TNR3+). The source is a human donor in good health. Some clones in this sample may be carry-over from other donors' samples. This chain connects TRBV12-3 or TRBV12-4 to TRBJ2-1; absent DNA, TCRdb's TRBD1 call cannot be checked. This chain's CDR3 is CASTTPGGDNEQFF.